This TCR beta chain is from a study of shared clonotypes between healthy human individuals. Study observations and caveats: Naive CD4 clonotypes overlapped across a handful of donors at roughly 5.1%. An effect of sequencing depth on clonotype sharing among donors was expected.

Data came from immunoSEQ multiplex PCR; TCRdb stores just in-frame clones and leaves some out. The table has almost 750,000 clones, approximately 77% seen once; the top ten hold approximately 1.7%. The CDR3 runs to 15 residues. Germline loops: CDR1 MNHNY, CDR2 SVGAGI (reference sequence). V was pared by 8 bases and J by 3 bases, with 9 bases of the junction left unmatched. On this clone itself: Its matching antigen is unknown.

Researchers partitioned CD4+ cells into CD45RA+ naive and CD45RA-negative memory subsets. V is TRBV6-6 and J is TRBJ1-5, with 8 bases identical to TRBD1. Source material: memory CD4+ T cells sorted from blood. Subset of the sample: CD45RA-negative fraction. The clonotype comes from a woman aged 25 to 39 in good health. CDR3 coding DNA: TGTGCCAGCTCATCGGGACAGGAGTTCAATCAGCCCCAGCATTTT. Translated, it gives CASSSGQEFNQPQHF.